Reported below is one T cell receptor (beta chain). The data originate from a study of tumor T cells in aggressive B-cell lymphoma. Profiling relied on immunoSEQ multiplex PCR, and the TCRdb table lists in-frame clones only, not all of them. Of some 1,300 clones listed, around 87% are singletons. This TCR came from an adult with diffuse large B cell lymphoma. Sequencing was performed on tumor tissue.

CDR3: CASSYRAQEETQYF. The CDR3, as DNA: TGTGCCAGCAGTTATAGGGCACAGGAAGAGACCCAGTACTTC. This chain connects TRBV6-6 to TRBJ2-5; maybe TRBD1 (5 bases). Trimming took 3 bases from V and 3 from J, leaving 11 bases between them. The CDR3 totals 14 residues. Germline CDR1 MNHNY, CDR2 SVGAGI (reference sequence).